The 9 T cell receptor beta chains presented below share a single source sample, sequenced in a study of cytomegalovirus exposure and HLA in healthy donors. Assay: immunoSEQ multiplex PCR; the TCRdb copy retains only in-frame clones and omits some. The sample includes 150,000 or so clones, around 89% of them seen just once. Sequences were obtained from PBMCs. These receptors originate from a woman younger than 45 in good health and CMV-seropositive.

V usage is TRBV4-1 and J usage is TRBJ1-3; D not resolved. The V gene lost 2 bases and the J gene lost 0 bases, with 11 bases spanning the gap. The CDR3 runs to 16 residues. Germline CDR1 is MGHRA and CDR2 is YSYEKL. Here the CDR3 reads CASSQLRDASGNTIYF. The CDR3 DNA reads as TGCGCCAGCAGCCAACTGCGGGATGCCTCTGGAAACACCATATATTTT.

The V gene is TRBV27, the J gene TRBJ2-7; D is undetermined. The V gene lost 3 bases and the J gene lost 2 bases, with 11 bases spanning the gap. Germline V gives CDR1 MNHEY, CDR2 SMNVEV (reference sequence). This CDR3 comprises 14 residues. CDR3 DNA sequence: TGTGCCAGCAGTTTGATGGCAGGCCCCTACGAGCAGTACTTC. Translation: CASSLMAGPYEQYF.

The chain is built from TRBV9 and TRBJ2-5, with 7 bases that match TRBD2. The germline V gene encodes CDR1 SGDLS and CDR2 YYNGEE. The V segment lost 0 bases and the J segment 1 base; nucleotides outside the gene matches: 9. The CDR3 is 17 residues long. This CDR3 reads CASSVATRGRLQETQYF. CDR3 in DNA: TGTGCCAGCAGCGTAGCTACGCGGGGGAGGCTCCAAGAGACCCAGTACTTC.

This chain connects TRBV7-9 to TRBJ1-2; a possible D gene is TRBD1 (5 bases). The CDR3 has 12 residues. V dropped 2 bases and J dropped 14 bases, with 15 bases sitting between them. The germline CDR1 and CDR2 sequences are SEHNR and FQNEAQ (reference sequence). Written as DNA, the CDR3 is TGTGCCAGCAGCTTATTTAGCAGGGCAAGAACCTTC. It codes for CASSLFSRARTF.

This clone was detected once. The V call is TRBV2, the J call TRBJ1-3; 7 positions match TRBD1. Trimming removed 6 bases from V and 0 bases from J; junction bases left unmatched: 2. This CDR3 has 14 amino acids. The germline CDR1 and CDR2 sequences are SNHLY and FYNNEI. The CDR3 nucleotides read TGTGCCAGCAGGGGGACAGCCTCTGGAAACACCATATATTTT. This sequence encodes CASRGTASGNTIYF.

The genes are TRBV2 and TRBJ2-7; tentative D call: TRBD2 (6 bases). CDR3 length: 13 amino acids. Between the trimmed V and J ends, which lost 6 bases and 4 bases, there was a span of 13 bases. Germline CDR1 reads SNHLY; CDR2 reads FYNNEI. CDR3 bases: TGTGCCAGCAGACCCGGTGGGACTTACGAGCAGTACTTC. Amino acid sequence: CASRPGGTYEQYF.

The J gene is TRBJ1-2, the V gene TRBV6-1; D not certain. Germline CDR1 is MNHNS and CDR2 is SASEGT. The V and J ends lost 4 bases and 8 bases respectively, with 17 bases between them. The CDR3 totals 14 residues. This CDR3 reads CASSVDFRREGYTF. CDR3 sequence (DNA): TGTGCCAGCAGTGTGGACTTTAGGCGCGAGGGCTACACCTTC.

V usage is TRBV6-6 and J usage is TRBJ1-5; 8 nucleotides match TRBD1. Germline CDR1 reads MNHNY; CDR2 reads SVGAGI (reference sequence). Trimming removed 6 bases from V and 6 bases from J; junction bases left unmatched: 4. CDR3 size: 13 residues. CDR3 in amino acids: CASSQGAGQPQHF. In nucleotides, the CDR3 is TGTGCCAGCAGCCAGGGGGCTGGTCAGCCCCAGCATTTT.

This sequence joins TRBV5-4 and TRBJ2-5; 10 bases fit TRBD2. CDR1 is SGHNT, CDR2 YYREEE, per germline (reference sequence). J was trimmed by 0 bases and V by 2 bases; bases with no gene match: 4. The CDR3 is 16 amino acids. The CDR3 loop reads CASSLTSGKYQETQYF. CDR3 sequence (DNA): TGTGCCAGCAGCTTAACTAGCGGGAAGTACCAAGAGACCCAGTACTTC.